This T cell receptor beta chain derives from a study of blood T cell repertoires in COVID-19 (dated by TCRdb to about 2020). Study-wide context: The collaborator samples originated in the United States, Italy and Spain and spanned the acute and convalescent phases of COVID-19. The repertoires were released in a freely available public database intended as a resource for research on the immune response to SARS-CoV-2. HLA class I and class II types, where available, came from metadata supplied by the sample provider rather than from assay-based typing. The material from the prospective study consisted of cDNA or gDNA derived from T cells, B-cell-depleted T cells, or PBMCs. The samples were drawn from two sources: the first 160 participants of the ongoing ImmuneRACE study, and about 1,300 subjects contributed by 6 global collaborators. Subjects who had been exposed to COVID-19, were actively infected with it, or had recovered from it provided the deeply sampled blood TCRbeta repertoires that made up the dataset. A de-identified subject ID, COVID-19 status, age in years and sex were almost always included in the sample metadata.

The immunoSEQ Assay, a bias-controlled multiplex PCR, was used to amplify TCRbeta CDR3 regions from genomic DNA. The source study handled its data this way. Nucleated cell counts per sample were estimated from amplification of reference gene primers within the assay. To quantify the absolute abundance of each unique TCRbeta CDR3 rearrangement, sequence reads were collapsed and filtered. Productive Simpson clonality was computed per sample as the square root of Simpson's diversity index over productive rearrangements. As stored in TCRdb, this immuneACCESS dataset retains in-frame rearrangements with V and J assigned. A fraction of the clones does not appear; measured against another copy, unresolved V genes explain less than half of the discrepancy, and the remainder lacks a known reason. That table supplies the V and J calls and clone size; D and trimming were determined from the DNA. The sample data list 200,000 to 300,000 clones, and around 87% of these were observed just once. The top ten hold over 2% of the sample.

The full study reports these points: The quantity of clinical and demographic metadata differed by source and by participant and was supplied without curation.

Whole blood was collected in K2EDTA tubes by collaborating institutions according to the institutions' own protocols. For TCRbeta analysis, collaborator samples were shipped as frozen whole blood, as isolated PBMCs, or as DNA extracted from either sample type. A note on this clone: Its specific antigen is unknown. Nothing much larger sits one base from this clone, and base qualities are not available.

This sequence originates from a woman aged 45-60 years with acute or convalescent COVID-19. The sample was peripheral blood.

The nucleotides read TGCAGCGTTGAAGATCGTACAGGGCCCAACTATGGCTACACCTTC. Protein translation: CSVEDRTGPNYGYTF. Recombination connected TRBV29-1 to TRBJ1-2; TRBD1 might be the D gene, on 6 matching bases. Spanning cysteine to phenylalanine, the CDR3 consists of 15 amino acids. Only the CDR3 DNA is retained, 45 bases long and in frame from the first base. V is reduced by 0 bases and J by 2 bases, leaving a spacing of 13 bases between them. Taken from the germline V gene, the CDR1 and CDR2 loops are SQVTM and ANQGSEA.